This T cell receptor (beta chain) comes out of a study of T cell responses to AZD1222 COVID-19 vaccine. The V and J ends lost 4 bases and 3 bases respectively, with 31 bases between them. Germline loops: CDR1 SGHRS, CDR2 YFSETQ. The CDR3 has 20 amino acids. This clone turned up a few times. Using immunoSEQ multiplex PCR, the repertoire was profiled, and TCRdb retains in-frame clones only, with some absent. The top ten clones hold about 2% of a sample with some 130,000 clones, over 85% of them seen once. Sequences were derived from peripheral blood, sampled on day 0 of AZD1222 vaccination. V and J are TRBV5-1 and TRBJ1-1, with D possibly being TRBD1 (6 bases). The sequence was collected from an adult in good health. CDR3 in amino acids: CASSPGLEMGRGLGDTEAFF. The CDR3 nucleotides are TGCGCCAGCAGCCCCGGTCTTGAGATGGGGAGGGGGTTAGGAGACACTGAAGCTTTCTTT.